A single sample gave rise to the 10 T cell receptor beta chains below, sequenced in a study of technical replicates of blood from several donors. TCRdb's table, derived via immunoSEQ multiplex PCR, lists solely in-frame clones and lacks some. The table shows approximately 49,000 clones, with about 94% occurring only once. Sequenced sample: PBMCs. These receptors all stem from a human donor in good health. Some clones in this sample may be carry-over from other donors' samples.

The chain joins TRBV2 to TRBJ1-1; D is perhaps TRBD1 (6 bases). Looked up from germline, CDR1 is SNHLY and CDR2 is FYNNEI. This CDR3 has 12 amino acids. V dropped 5 bases and J dropped 7 bases, with 11 bases sitting between them. The DNA of the CDR3 is TGTGCCAGCAGTTGGGACATGGGTGAAGCTTTCTTT. This translates into CASSWDMGEAFF.

This rearrangement joins TRBV4-3 to TRBJ1-1; D unclear. Per the germline V gene, CDR1 is LGHNA and CDR2 is YSLEER. This CDR3 is 12 amino acids long. V shed 1 base and J shed 11 bases, with 11 bases lying between them. Written as DNA, the CDR3 is TGCGCCAGCAGCCAAGTCGGAGCCCAGGCTTTCTTT. Translating gives CASSQVGAQAFF.

This rearrangement joins TRBV4-3 to TRBJ2-1, with D possibly being TRBD2 (5 bases). Trimming stripped 1 base from V and 0 bases from J, with 25 bases between. Germline CDR1 is LGHNA and CDR2 is YSLEER. This CDR3 has 21 amino acids. CDR3 loop: CASSQVFFFPSLGSSYNEQFF. DNA of the CDR3: TGCGCCAGCAGCCAAGTTTTCTTTTTCCCATCACTAGGGAGCTCCTACAATGAGCAGTTCTTC.

This clone was observed a single time. This chain connects TRBV5-8 to TRBJ2-7; D gene ambiguous. The ends were cut back, 4 bases at V and 3 bases at J, with 5 bases in the middle. There are 11 residues in the CDR3. Looked up from germline, CDR1 is SGHTS and CDR2 is YDEGEE. CDR3 amino acids: CASSRDYEQYF. The CDR3 DNA reads TGTGCCAGCAGCCGAGACTACGAGCAGTACTTC.

V usage is TRBV5-6 and J usage is TRBJ2-1; a possible D gene is TRBD1 (6 bases). The CDR3 totals 13 residues. Between the trimmed V and J ends, which lost 1 base and 10 bases, there was a span of 12 bases. In germline, CDR1 is SGHDT, CDR2 YYEEEE. CDR3 coding DNA: TGTGCCAGCAGCTTGAGACAGGTCCAGGAGCAGTTCTTC. This gives the protein CASSLRQVQEQFF.

The chain has TRBV6-4 and TRBJ1-1; D gene uncertain. The CDR3 length is 13 residues. Trimming took off 5 bases at V and 1 base at J, with 8 bases between the two ends. Germline V gene lookup returns CDR1 MRHNA and CDR2 SNTAGT. This CDR3 is CASSSEQNTEAFF. The DNA of the CDR3 is TGTGCCAGCAGTAGTGAACAGAACACTGAAGCTTTCTTT.

J is TRBJ1-1 and V is TRBV7-2; D call uncertain. CDR3 length equals 14 residues. Per the germline V gene, CDR1 is SGHTA and CDR2 is FQGNSA. The germline V and J ends were trimmed by 0 bases and 11 bases, with 16 bases remaining between them. The CDR3 sequence is CASSLAVRGVGAFF. For the CDR3, the DNA is TGTGCCAGCAGCTTAGCGGTTCGGGGTGTCGGCGCTTTCTTT.

The gene calls are TRBV27 and TRBJ2-7, with a tentative D call TRBD2 (5 bases). Germline lookup yields CDR1 MNHEY and CDR2 SMNVEV (reference sequence). V lost 5 bases and J 3 bases, leaving 14 bases between the germline ends. The CDR3 totals 14 residues. The CDR3 DNA follows: TGTGCCAGCAGTGATGGACTCACTTACTACGAGCAGTACTTC. It translates to CASSDGLTYYEQYF.

This chain connects TRBV7-2 to TRBJ2-3; 7 bases are shared with TRBD1. J gave up 13 bases and V 5 bases, and 6 bases lay outside the gene matches. This CDR3 contains 11 residues. The germline V gene has CDR1 SGHTA and CDR2 FQGNSA. CDR3 DNA sequence: TGTGCCAGCAGCCCCGGACAGGCTGAGTATTTT. As protein: CASSPGQAEYF.

The CDR3 reads CASSSGYGYTF. The CDR3 DNA follows: TGTGCCAGCAGCTCCGGCTATGGCTACACCTTC. The chain carries TRBV5-6 and TRBJ1-2, with unresolved D. V dropped 3 bases and J dropped 4 bases, with 4 bases sitting between them. Looked up from germline, CDR1 is SGHDT and CDR2 is YYEEEE. There are 11 residues in the CDR3.